This passage covers 27 T cell receptor beta chains from one sample sequenced in a study of human T cells and chemical hapten exposure. TCRdb re-called the RACE reads with MiXCR, one entry per CDR3 protein. Here the sample spans more than 100,000 distinct CDR3 sequences, around 11% being singletons. The time point was: patch test 3, about 24 weeks after DPC sensitization. As to treatment: therapeutic diphenylcyclopropenone sensitization with weekly scalp DPC. The starting material was whole blood, obtained in connection with sensitization to the hapten diphenylcyclopropenone (DPC). The receptors derive from a woman aged 45-65 years with alopecia areata. Some clones in this sample may be carry-over from other donors' samples.

The chain uses TRBV24-1 and TRBJ1-5; possible D gene TRBD1, 5 bases. V was cut by 0 bases and J by 10 bases, with 6 bases left in between. The germline CDR1 and CDR2 sequences are KGHDR and SFDVKD. This CDR3 is built from 12 residues. CDR3 nucleotides: TGTGCCACCAGTGATTTGCGGGGCCCCCAGCATTTT. It is translated as CATSDLRGPQHF.

The chain combines TRBV3-1 with TRBJ2-2, with D perhaps matching TRBD1 or TRBD2 (5 bases each). Germline CDR1 LGHDT, CDR2 YNNKEL (reference sequence). V was cut by 4 bases and J by 6 bases, with 9 bases left in between. The CDR3 totals 13 residues. CDR3 protein: CASSRSGPGELFF. CDR3 nucleotides: TGTGCCAGCAGCCGGTCGGGGCCCGGGGAGCTGTTTTTT.

This clonotype has a count of ten or more. The chain is built from TRBV2 and TRBJ1-1; D remains unclear. The length of the CDR3 is 13 residues. Germline V gene data show CDR1 as SNHLY and CDR2 as FYNNEI. Between the trimmed V and J ends, which lost 3 bases and 2 bases, there was a span of 7 bases. CDR3 region: CASSEEVNTEAFF. CDR3 coding DNA: TGTGCCAGCAGTGAGGAAGTAAACACTGAAGCTTTCTTT.

This clonotype was found a few times. The chain recombines TRBV12-3 or TRBV12-4 with TRBJ1-2; TRBD1 might be the D (6 bases). V lost 7 bases, J lost 2 bases, and 14 bases lay in between. There are 14 residues in the CDR3. CDR3 residues: CASTRTAGNYGYTF. CDR3 in DNA: TGTGCCAGCACCCGGACAGCCGGAAACTATGGCTACACCTTC.

This clonotype showed up just a few times. The V and J genes are TRBV29-1 and TRBJ1-2, with D unclear. This CDR3 contains 11 residues. Trimming took 4 bases from V and 4 from J, leaving 7 bases between them. Germline assignment: CDR1 SQVTM and CDR2 ANQGSEA. DNA of the CDR3: TGCAGCGTTGTATCCCCCTATGGCTACACCTTC. Protein sequence: CSVVSPYGYTF.

This clonotype was detected many times. The chain is built from TRBV10-3 and TRBJ1-6; D call uncertain. V lost 3 bases and J 8 bases, leaving 11 bases between the germline ends. Germline lookup yields CDR1 ENHRY and CDR2 SYGVKD. The CDR3 sequence is 14 residues long. For the CDR3, the DNA is TGTGCCATCAGTGAACGAGAATTAGATTCACCCCTCCACTTT. This codes for CAISERELDSPLHF.

J is TRBJ1-2 and V is TRBV6-1; D is perhaps TRBD1 (5 bases). Germline CDR1 and CDR2: MNHNS and SASEGT. Trimming removed 1 base at V and 1 base at J, with 10 bases between. The CDR3 sequence is 15 residues long. The CDR3 nucleotides are TGTGCCAGCAGTGAAGATGGGGGGGGTAACTATGGCTACACCTTC. Amino acid sequence: CASSEDGGGNYGYTF.

CDR3 sequence: CASSSRGTANTEAFF. The CDR3, as DNA: TGTGCCAGCAGTTCACGAGGGACAGCGAACACTGAAGCTTTCTTT. The chain couples TRBV27 to TRBJ1-1, with 7 nucleotides matching TRBD1. This CDR3 has 15 residues. CDR1 MNHEY and CDR2 SMNVEV come from the germline V gene (reference sequence). Losses at the gene ends were 4 bases for V and 1 base for J; bases not matched to a gene: 6.

This clonotype was found many times. The chain has TRBV12-3 or TRBV12-4 and TRBJ2-7; D is possibly TRBD1 or TRBD2 (5 bases each). Trimming stripped 5 bases from V and 6 bases from J, with 14 bases between. CDR3 size: 13 residues. The CDR3 coding sequence is TGTGCCAGCAGTACCGGGGACCTGCGCGAGCAGTACTTC. Protein sequence: CASSTGDLREQYF.

In its sample, this clonotype was seen a few times. This chain joins TRBV20-1 and TRBJ2-3; D may be TRBD1 (6 bases). The germline CDR1 and CDR2 sequences are DFQATT and SNEGSKA (reference sequence). CDR3 length equals 12 residues. V dropped 5 bases and J dropped 4 bases, with 10 bases sitting between them. The CDR3 sequence: CSAQSGADTQYF. The CDR3 DNA sequence: TGCAGTGCTCAATCAGGGGCAGATACGCAGTATTTT.

This clonotype was detected only once. A much larger clonotype is one base distant, so this may be a read error. The CDR3: CDSSYGFKGAEAFF. DNA for the CDR3: TGTGACAGCAGTTACGGATTTAAGGGGGCTGAAGCTTTCTTT. V usage is TRBV6-2 or TRBV6-3 and J usage is TRBJ1-1; a possible D gene is TRBD1 (6 bases). The CDR3 extends over 14 amino acids. Per germline, CDR1 MNHEY and CDR2 SVGEGT.

In its sample, this clonotype was seen a few times. This chain links TRBV25-1 with TRBJ2-1; possibly TRBD2 for D (5 bases). From germline, CDR1 is MGHDK and CDR2 SYGVNS. Between the trimmed V and J ends, which lost 6 bases and 10 bases, there was a span of 10 bases. CDR3 length: 11 amino acids. The CDR3 DNA follows: TGTGCCAGCAGGAGGGTATACGAGCAGTTCTTC. It yields the protein CASRRVYEQFF.

Concerning this clonotype: A much larger clone lies one base from this, so it may be a read error. The chain employs TRBV5-1 and TRBJ2-1; 9 bases fit TRBD2. This CDR3 contains 16 residues. Germline trimming cut 4 bases from V and 6 bases from J; bases unmatched to any gene: 11. Germline CDR1 is SGHRS and CDR2 is YFSETQ. CDR3 nucleotide sequence: TGCGCCAGCAGCACGATTAGCGGGAGCTATTCCAATGAGCAGTTCTTC. Translating it yields CASSTISGSYSNEQFF.

This clonotype was seen a handful of times. The CDR3: CAISESGSLEYEQYF. The CDR3 DNA follows: TGTGCCATCAGTGAGTCCGGCAGCTTGGAGTACGAGCAGTACTTC. The V call is TRBV10-3, the J call TRBJ2-7; the D is unclear. The V gene's germline CDR1 is ENHRY and CDR2 SYGVKD. With 0 bases removed from V and 4 bases from J, the gap between germline ends came to 13 bases. CDR3 length equals 15 residues.

This clonotype was observed a handful of times. This sequence joins TRBV3-1 and TRBJ2-3; D may be TRBD2 (6 bases). This CDR3 region has 14 residues. CDR1 LGHDT and CDR2 YNNKEL come from the germline V gene (reference sequence). V lost 4 bases to trimming and J lost 7 bases, with 15 bases between them. DNA for the CDR3: TGTGCCAGCAGCCCCTTTGGAGGGAGGAATACGCAGTATTTT. Translation: CASSPFGGRNTQYF.

This clonotype was detected a few times. V is TRBV13 and J is TRBJ2-1; 13 nucleotides agree with TRBD2. The CDR3 is made up of 14 amino acids. Per germline, CDR1 PRHDT and CDR2 FYEKMQ (reference sequence). The J segment lost 10 bases and the V segment lost 4 bases, leaving 4 bases of the junction unmatched. The DNA for the CDR3 is TGTGCCAGCAGCTGGACTAGCGGGAGAGGGGAGCAGTTCTTC. Translating gives CASSWTSGRGEQFF.

This chain links TRBV29-1 with TRBJ2-5; 8 bases align to TRBD2. J gave up 3 bases and V 7 bases, and 7 bases lay outside the gene matches. Germline V gene data show CDR1 as SQVTM and CDR2 as ANQGSEA. The CDR3 consists of 13 residues. The CDR3 loop is CSAVAGIKETQYF. Here the CDR3 DNA reads TGCAGCGCCGTAGCGGGGATAAAAGAGACCCAGTACTTC.

The chain links TRBV12-3 or TRBV12-4 to TRBJ1-2; no reliable D call. V was clipped by 6 bases and J by 4 bases, with 12 bases between them. CDR3 length equals 13 residues. The CDR3 region is CASSPRAVYGYTF. In DNA form, the CDR3 reads TGTGCCAGCAGCCCCCGCGCGGTCTATGGCTACACCTTC.

This clonotype appeared a few times. The chain couples TRBV5-5 to TRBJ2-2; the D is unclear. Germline values: CDR1 SGHKS, CDR2 YYEKEE (reference sequence). V was shortened by 0 bases and J by 6 bases, with 6 bases between the two germline ends. This CDR3 has 13 residues. Here the CDR3 reads CASSLGPPGELFF. Written as DNA, the CDR3 is TGTGCCAGCAGCTTGGGCCCCCCCGGGGAGCTGTTTTTT.

This rearrangement joins TRBV5-6 to TRBJ2-1; D is uncertain. The CDR3 loop spans 12 amino acids. The V end lost 4 bases, the J end lost 0 bases, and 2 bases lay between the germline ends. Germline values: CDR1 SGHDT, CDR2 YYEEEE. The CDR3, as DNA: TGTGCCAGCAGCCACTCCTACAATGAGCAGTTCTTC. Protein: CASSHSYNEQFF.

The rearrangement links TRBV3-1 to TRBJ1-5, with D uncertain. This CDR3 spans 12 amino acids. The ends were cut back, 1 base at V and 6 bases at J, with 4 bases in the middle. Per germline, CDR1 LGHDT and CDR2 YNNKEL (reference sequence). This CDR3 is CASSQGTQPQHF. DNA for the CDR3: TGTGCCAGCAGCCAAGGCACTCAGCCCCAGCATTTT.

This chain joins TRBV7-2 and TRBJ2-2, with no clear D. V dropped 2 bases and J dropped 1 base, with 11 bases sitting between them. The CDR3 extends over 16 amino acids. Germline CDR1 reads SGHTA; CDR2 reads FQGNSA. The CDR3 loop is CASSLYWQVNTGELFF. The DNA of the CDR3 is TGTGCCAGCAGCTTATACTGGCAGGTGAACACCGGGGAGCTGTTTTTT.

This clonotype was found a few times. V gene TRBV6-1 combines with J gene TRBJ1-6; tentatively, D is TRBD1 (6 bases). Per the germline V gene, CDR1 is MNHNS and CDR2 is SASEGT. The CDR3 sequence is 17 residues long. Trimming left V 0 bases short and J 0 bases short, with 9 bases between. The CDR3 loop reads CASSEAGGYSYNSPLHF. CDR3 in DNA: TGTGCCAGCAGTGAAGCAGGGGGTTACTCCTATAATTCACCCCTCCACTTT.

The V gene is TRBV7-9, the J gene TRBJ2-3; D may match TRBD1 or TRBD2 (5 bases each). Deletions cut 5 bases from V and 3 bases from J, with 9 bases between. CDR3 length: 13 amino acids. Germline V gene sequence: CDR1 SEHNR, CDR2 FQNEAQ (reference sequence). The CDR3 coding sequence is TGTGCCAGCAGCCCCGAGGGGACAGATACGCAGTATTTT. Translating it yields CASSPEGTDTQYF.

In this sample, this clonotype turned up many times. The genes are TRBV20-1 and TRBJ2-7; 9 nucleotides align to TRBD1. This CDR3 is 14 amino acids long. V shed 7 bases and J 2 bases; nucleotides not matched to a gene: 9. The germline V gene encodes CDR1 DFQATT and CDR2 SNEGSKA (reference sequence). The CDR3 DNA sequence: TGCAGTGTCCCGGACGACAGGGGGACCTACGAGCAGTACTTC. This gives the protein CSVPDDRGTYEQYF.

This clonotype was seen a handful of times. This chain links TRBV2 with TRBJ1-6, with 7 bases identical to TRBD1. This CDR3 is 15 amino acids long. Germline assignment: CDR1 SNHLY and CDR2 FYNNEI. After removal of 6 bases from V and 9 bases from J, the junction contained 11 bases not matched to a gene. In nucleotides, the CDR3 is TGTGCCAGCAGAATAGGGGGCGGGATGATTTCACCCCTCCACTTT. It specifies CASRIGGGMISPLHF.

This clonotype was detected only a few times. J is TRBJ1-1 and V is TRBV20-1; no reliable D call. The V end lost 3 bases, the J end lost 1 base, and 21 bases lay between the germline ends. CDR1 is DFQATT, CDR2 SNEGSKA, per germline (reference sequence). The CDR3 sequence is 17 residues long. The CDR3 DNA sequence: TGCAGTGCTAGGTACCCCCTACCCCCAGGCAGGAACACTGAAGCTTTCTTT. Protein sequence: CSARYPLPPGRNTEAFF.